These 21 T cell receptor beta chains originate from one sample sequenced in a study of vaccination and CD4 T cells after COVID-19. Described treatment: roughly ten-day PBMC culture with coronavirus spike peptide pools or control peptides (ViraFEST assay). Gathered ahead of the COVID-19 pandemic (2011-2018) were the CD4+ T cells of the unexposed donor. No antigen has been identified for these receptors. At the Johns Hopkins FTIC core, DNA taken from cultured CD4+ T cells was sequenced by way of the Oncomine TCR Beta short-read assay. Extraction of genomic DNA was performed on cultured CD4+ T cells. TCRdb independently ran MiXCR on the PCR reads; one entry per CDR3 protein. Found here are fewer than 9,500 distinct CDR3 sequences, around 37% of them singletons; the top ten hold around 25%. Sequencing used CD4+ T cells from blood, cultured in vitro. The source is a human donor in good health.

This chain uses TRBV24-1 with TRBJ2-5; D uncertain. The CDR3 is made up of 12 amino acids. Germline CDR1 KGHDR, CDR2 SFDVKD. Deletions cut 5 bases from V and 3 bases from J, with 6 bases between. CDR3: CATSGEEETQYF. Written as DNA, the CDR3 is TGTGCCACCAGTGGCGAGGAAGAGACCCAGTACTTC.

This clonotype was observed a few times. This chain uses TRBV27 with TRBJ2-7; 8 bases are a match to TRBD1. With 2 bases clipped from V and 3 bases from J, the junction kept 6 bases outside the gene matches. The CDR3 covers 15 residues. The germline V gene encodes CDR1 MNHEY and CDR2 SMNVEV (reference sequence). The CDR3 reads CASSLRGDRGYEQYF. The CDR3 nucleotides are TGTGCCAGCAGTTTAAGGGGTGACAGGGGCTACGAGCAGTACTTC.

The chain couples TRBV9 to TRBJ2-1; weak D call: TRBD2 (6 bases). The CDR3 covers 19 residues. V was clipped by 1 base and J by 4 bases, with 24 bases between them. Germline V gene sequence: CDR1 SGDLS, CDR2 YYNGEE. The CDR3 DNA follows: TGTGCCAGCAGCGTAAAATTGGGGTCAGTCGGGAGTCCTTACAATGAGCAGTTCTTC. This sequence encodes CASSVKLGSVGSPYNEQFF.

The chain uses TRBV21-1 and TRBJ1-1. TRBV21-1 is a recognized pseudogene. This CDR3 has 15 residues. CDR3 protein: CASSRTPKMNTEAFF. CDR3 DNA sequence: TGTGCCAGCAGCAGAACTCCGAAAATGAACACTGAAGCTTTCTTT.

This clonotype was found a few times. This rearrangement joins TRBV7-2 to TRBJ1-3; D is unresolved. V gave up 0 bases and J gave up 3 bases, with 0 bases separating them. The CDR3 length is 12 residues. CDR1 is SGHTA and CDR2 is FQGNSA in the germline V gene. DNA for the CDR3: TGTGCCAGCAGCTTAGCTGGAAACACCATATATTTT. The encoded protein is CASSLAGNTIYF.

Here the CDR3 DNA reads TGCGCCAGCAGCTTCGATAAGACCCAGTACTTC. Protein: CASSFDKTQYF. The chain is built from TRBV5-1 and TRBJ2-5; D remains unclear. The germline V and J ends were trimmed by 2 bases and 6 bases, with 5 bases remaining between them. This CDR3 spans 11 amino acids. Germline CDR1 reads SGHRS; CDR2 reads YFSETQ.

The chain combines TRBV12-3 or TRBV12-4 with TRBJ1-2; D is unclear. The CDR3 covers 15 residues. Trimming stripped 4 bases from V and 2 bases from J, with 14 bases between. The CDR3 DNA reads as TGTGCCAGCAGTTCCAGACGGAGGTCAAACTATGGCTACACCTTC. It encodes CASSSRRRSNYGYTF.

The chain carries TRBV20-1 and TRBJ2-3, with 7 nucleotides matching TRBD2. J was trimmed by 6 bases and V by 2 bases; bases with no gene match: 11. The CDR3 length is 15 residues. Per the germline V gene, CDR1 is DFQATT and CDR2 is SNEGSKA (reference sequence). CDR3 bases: TGCAGTGCTAGAAGGGCTAGCGGAGTGGGGGATACGCAGTATTTT. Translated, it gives CSARRASGVGDTQYF.

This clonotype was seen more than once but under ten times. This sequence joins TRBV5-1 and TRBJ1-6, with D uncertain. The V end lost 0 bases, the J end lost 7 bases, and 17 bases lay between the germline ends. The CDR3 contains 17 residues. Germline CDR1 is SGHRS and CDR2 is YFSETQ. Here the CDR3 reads CASSLAWPPGGNSPLHF. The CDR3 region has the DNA TGCGCCAGCAGCTTGGCCTGGCCTCCGGGTGGGAATTCACCCCTCCACTTT.

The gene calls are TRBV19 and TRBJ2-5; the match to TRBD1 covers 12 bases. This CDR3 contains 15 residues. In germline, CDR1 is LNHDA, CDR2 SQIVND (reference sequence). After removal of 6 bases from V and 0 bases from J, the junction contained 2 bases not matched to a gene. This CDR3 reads CASRGQGAYQETQYF. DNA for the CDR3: TGTGCCAGTAGGGGACAGGGGGCGTACCAAGAGACCCAGTACTTC.

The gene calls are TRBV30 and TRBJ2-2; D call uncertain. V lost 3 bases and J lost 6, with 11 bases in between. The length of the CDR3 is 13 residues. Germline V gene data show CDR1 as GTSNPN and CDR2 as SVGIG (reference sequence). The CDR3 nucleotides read TGTGCCTGGAGGCCCAATCCGGCCGGGGAGCTGTTTTTT. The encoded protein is CAWRPNPAGELFF. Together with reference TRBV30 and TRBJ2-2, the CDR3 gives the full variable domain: SQTIHQWPATLVQPVGSPLSLECTVEGTSNPNLYWYRQAAGRGLQLLFYSVGIGQISSEVPQNLSASRPQDRQFILSSKKLLLSDSGFYLCAWRPNPAGELFFGEGSRLTVL.

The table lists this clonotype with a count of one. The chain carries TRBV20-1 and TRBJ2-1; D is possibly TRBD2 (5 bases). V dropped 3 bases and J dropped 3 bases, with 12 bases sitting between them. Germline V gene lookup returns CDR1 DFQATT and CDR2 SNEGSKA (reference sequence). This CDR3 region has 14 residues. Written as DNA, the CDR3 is TGCAGTGCTAGCACTCGAGGGCACTACAATGAGCAGTTCTTC. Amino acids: CSASTRGHYNEQFF.

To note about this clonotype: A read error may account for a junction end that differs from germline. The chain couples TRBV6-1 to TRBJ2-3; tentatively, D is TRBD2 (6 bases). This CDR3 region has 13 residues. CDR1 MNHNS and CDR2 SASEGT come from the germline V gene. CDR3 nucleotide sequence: TGTGCCAGCAAGGAGCTAGCGAGGCATACGCGGTATTTT. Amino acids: CASKELARHTRYF.

The CDR3 DNA is TGTGCCAGCAGCCAGAGCGGCACAGATACGCAGTATTTT. It specifies CASSQSGTDTQYF. The chain joins TRBV6-2 or TRBV6-3 to TRBJ2-3; no clear D gene. Trimming cost V 6 bases and J 1 base, with 8 bases left between them. Germline lookup yields CDR1 MNHEY and CDR2 SVGEGT. CDR3 size: 13 residues.

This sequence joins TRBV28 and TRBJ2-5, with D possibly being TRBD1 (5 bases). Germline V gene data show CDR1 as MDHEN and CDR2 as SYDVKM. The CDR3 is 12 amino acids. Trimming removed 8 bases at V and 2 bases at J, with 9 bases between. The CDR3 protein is CASARGQETQYF. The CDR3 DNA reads TGTGCCAGCGCTAGGGGACAAGAGACCCAGTACTTC.

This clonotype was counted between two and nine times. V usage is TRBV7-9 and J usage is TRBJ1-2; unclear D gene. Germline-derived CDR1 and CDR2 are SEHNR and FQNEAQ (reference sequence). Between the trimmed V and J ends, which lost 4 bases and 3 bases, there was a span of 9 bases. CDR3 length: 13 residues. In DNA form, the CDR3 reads TGTGCCAGCAGCTATTCAGAAGACTATGGCTACACCTTC. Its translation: CASSYSEDYGYTF.

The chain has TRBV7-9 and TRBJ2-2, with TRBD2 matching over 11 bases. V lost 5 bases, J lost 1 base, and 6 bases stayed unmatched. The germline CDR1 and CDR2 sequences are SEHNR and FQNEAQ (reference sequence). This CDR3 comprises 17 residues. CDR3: CASSPTGTSGNTGELFF. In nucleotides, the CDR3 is TGTGCCAGCAGCCCCACCGGGACTAGCGGGAACACCGGGGAGCTGTTTTTT.

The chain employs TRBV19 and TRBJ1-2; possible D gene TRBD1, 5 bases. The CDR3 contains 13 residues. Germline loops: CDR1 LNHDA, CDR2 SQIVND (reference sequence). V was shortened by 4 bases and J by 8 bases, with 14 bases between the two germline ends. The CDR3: CASSTRDLGGYTF. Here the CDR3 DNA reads TGTGCCAGTAGTACCCGGGACTTGGGAGGCTACACCTTC.

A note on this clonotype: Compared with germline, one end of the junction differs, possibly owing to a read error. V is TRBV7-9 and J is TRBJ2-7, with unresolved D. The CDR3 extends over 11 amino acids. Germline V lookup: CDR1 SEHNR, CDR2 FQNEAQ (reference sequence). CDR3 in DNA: TGTGCCAGCAGCTCACCGGGCCACTCCAGCTTC. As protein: CASSSPGHSSF.

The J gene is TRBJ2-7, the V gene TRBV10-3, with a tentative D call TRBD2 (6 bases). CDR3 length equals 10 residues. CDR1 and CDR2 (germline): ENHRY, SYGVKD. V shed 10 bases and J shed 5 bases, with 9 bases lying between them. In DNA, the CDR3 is TGTGCCACCTGGGGGGACGAGCAGTACTTC. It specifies CATWGDEQYF.

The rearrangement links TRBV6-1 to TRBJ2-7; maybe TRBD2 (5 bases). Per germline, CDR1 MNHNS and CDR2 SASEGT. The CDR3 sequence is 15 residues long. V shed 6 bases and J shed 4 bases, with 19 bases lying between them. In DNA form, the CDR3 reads TGTGCCAGCAGCCGGTCCAGCGGACTTAGATACGAGCAGTACTTC. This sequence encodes CASSRSSGLRYEQYF.